This entry features one TCR beta chain sequence. Antigen unknown. Hyperthyroidism patients were newly diagnosed, had disease duration under 2 months, and were aged 18 to 65 years. Orbital computed tomography and thyroid ultrasound, together with serum TRAb and thyroxine and clinical symptoms, were used for diagnoses. Per the germline V gene, CDR1 is LNHDA and CDR2 is SQIVND (reference sequence). The CDR3 sequence is 13 residues long. The ends lost 6 bases at V and 2 bases at J; junction bases unmatched: 3. The sample comes from a study of T cells in Graves' hyperthyroidism and ophthalmopathy. General study results and limits: Researchers found most expanded thyroid clonotypes above 0.001 in blood as well.

Amplification of TCR beta CDR3 regions used RNA as the template. A first-round RT-PCR of the TCR CDR3 used the HTBI primer set. TCRdb re-derived calls from the multiplex PCR reads in MiXCR, one entry per CDR3 protein. The table includes a few hundred thousand distinct CDR3 sequences, 12% to 15% detected once. Sequenced input: blood. The clonotype comes from a woman aged 40 to 50 with Graves' hyperthyroidism. The chain combines TRBV19 with TRBJ2-5, with 7 bases lining up with TRBD1. CDR3 sequence (DNA): TGTGCCAGTAGAGGGACAGAGCAAGAGACCCAGTACTTC. This translates into CASRGTEQETQYF.